A single TCR beta chain is shown here with its context. The sample is drawn from a study of blood T cell repertoires in COVID-19. Background on the study: The study drew acute and convalescent COVID-19 samples from the United States, Italy and Spain. PBMCs, B-cell-depleted T cells, or T cells provided the cDNA or gDNA that made up the material.

Germline loops: CDR1 SGHVS, CDR2 FNYEAQ. CDR3 length: 16 residues. Trimming cost V 8 bases and J 4 bases; bases outside gene matches: 7. In the original processing: It was from reference gene primer amplification that nucleated cell counts were estimated. Assay used: immunoSEQ multiplex PCR; TCRdb lists only in-frame clones, some missing. D and trimming were read from the DNA, whereas the V and J calls and clone size are those reported in that table. Of about 61,000 clones listed, roughly 86% are singletons. The genes are TRBV7-6 and TRBJ2-3; 15 nucleotides line up with TRBD2. The specimen was peripheral blood. This receptor was obtained from a woman aged 45-60 years with active or convalescent COVID-19. The CDR3 protein is CASGGTSGRIPDTQYF. CDR3 coding DNA: TGTGCCAGCGGGGGGACTAGCGGGAGGATACCAGATACGCAGTATTTT.